Listed below are T cell receptor beta chains from one sample, sequenced in a study of shared clonotypes between healthy human individuals. Clones were read by immunoSEQ multiplex PCR, and TCRdb kept only the in-frame ones, dropping some. The sample records over a million clones, over 95% being singletons. The specimen sequenced was naive CD4+ T cells sorted from blood. These receptors all stem from a man younger than 40 in good health. Each CDR3 is given with its conserved first and last residue. Fields, in order: J gene, clone size, D gene, V gene, CDR3 protein, CDR3 DNA. D genes are given only for firm matches. Clone size appears in some rows only: once, few, many, or a class for an expanded clone.

j_call: TRBJ2-7
clone_size: .
d_call: .
v_call: TRBV7-2
cdr3_aa: CASSPPRGGFASYEQYF
cdr3_nt: TGTGCCAGCAGTCCCCCAAGGGGTGGATTTGCCTCCTACGAGCAGTACTTC

j_call: TRBJ2-1
clone_size: .
d_call: .
v_call: TRBV5-1
cdr3_aa: CASSLYRGHDEQFF
cdr3_nt: TGCGCCAGCAGCTTGTACCGGGGTCACGATGAGCAGTTCTTC

j_call: TRBJ1-5
clone_size: .
d_call: .
v_call: TRBV2
cdr3_aa: CASCDGRSNQPQHF
cdr3_nt: TGTGCCAGCTGCGACGGGAGAAGCAATCAGCCCCAGCATTTT

j_call: TRBJ2-3
clone_size: .
d_call: TRBD1
v_call: TRBV19
cdr3_aa: CASKTGASTDTQYF
cdr3_nt: TGTGCCAGTAAAACAGGGGCTAGCACAGATACGCAGTATTTT

j_call: TRBJ2-7
clone_size: once
d_call: .
v_call: TRBV2
cdr3_aa: CASHGGATEAYEQYF
cdr3_nt: TGTGCCAGCCATGGGGGGGCTACGGAAGCCTACGAGCAGTACTTC

j_call: TRBJ2-5
clone_size: .
d_call: .
v_call: TRBV7-9
cdr3_aa: CASSPREAQETQYF
cdr3_nt: TGTGCCAGCAGCCCCCGCGAGGCCCAAGAGACCCAGTACTTC

j_call: TRBJ2-7
clone_size: .
d_call: TRBD2
v_call: TRBV5-3
cdr3_aa: CARTPKLAGGLVYEQYF
cdr3_nt: TGTGCCAGAACCCCGAAACTAGCGGGAGGTCTTGTGTACGAGCAGTACTTC

j_call: TRBJ2-3
clone_size: .
d_call: .
v_call: TRBV6-6
cdr3_aa: CASSSSALSTDTQYF
cdr3_nt: TGTGCCAGCAGCTCTAGCGCCCTAAGCACAGATACGCAGTATTTT

j_call: TRBJ1-4
clone_size: .
d_call: .
v_call: TRBV18
cdr3_aa: CASSPRQRNEKLFF
cdr3_nt: TGTGCCAGCTCACCCCGACAGAGGAATGAAAAACTGTTTTTT

j_call: TRBJ1-4
clone_size: .
d_call: .
v_call: TRBV4-1
cdr3_aa: CASSQRTATNEKLFF
cdr3_nt: TGCGCCAGCAGCCAGAGGACAGCAACTAATGAAAAACTGTTTTTT

j_call: TRBJ2-1
clone_size: .
d_call: .
v_call: TRBV5-8
cdr3_aa: CASSPAHEQFF
cdr3_nt: TGTGCCAGCAGCCCGGCGCATGAGCAGTTCTTC

j_call: TRBJ1-4
clone_size: .
d_call: .
v_call: TRBV7-2
cdr3_aa: CASSRTSGVPNEKLFF
cdr3_nt: TGTGCCAGCAGCCGAACATCAGGGGTGCCTAATGAAAAACTGTTTTTT

j_call: TRBJ2-1
clone_size: once
d_call: .
v_call: TRBV15
cdr3_aa: CATSRAGLDNEQFF
cdr3_nt: TGTGCCACCAGCAGGGCGGGGCTAGACAATGAGCAGTTCTTC

j_call: TRBJ2-1
clone_size: .
d_call: TRBD2
v_call: TRBV5-1
cdr3_aa: CASSSGLAGYNEQFF
cdr3_nt: TGCGCCAGCAGCTCGGGACTAGCGGGTTACAATGAGCAGTTCTTC

j_call: TRBJ2-7
clone_size: .
d_call: .
v_call: TRBV7-8
cdr3_aa: CASSLVVGGISAEQYF
cdr3_nt: TGTGCCAGCAGCTTAGTGGTAGGCGGGATTTCCGCCGAGCAGTACTTC

j_call: TRBJ2-5
clone_size: .
d_call: TRBD2
v_call: TRBV5-1
cdr3_aa: CASSLAEGRAETQYF
cdr3_nt: TGCGCCAGCAGCTTGGCCGAGGGGAGGGCGGAGACCCAGTACTTC

j_call: TRBJ2-7
clone_size: .
d_call: TRBD2
v_call: TRBV5-4
cdr3_aa: CASRPGLAGSSYEQYF
cdr3_nt: TGTGCCAGCAGACCCGGACTAGCGGGCAGCTCCTACGAGCAGTACTTC

j_call: TRBJ1-1
clone_size: .
d_call: .
v_call: TRBV28
cdr3_aa: CASSLWGGNTEAFF
cdr3_nt: TGTGCCAGCAGTTTATGGGGAGGAAACACTGAAGCTTTCTTT

j_call: TRBJ2-1
clone_size: .
d_call: .
v_call: TRBV19
cdr3_aa: CASSIGRDPIHEQFF
cdr3_nt: TGTGCCAGTAGTATAGGGCGGGACCCCATCCATGAGCAGTTCTTC

j_call: TRBJ1-5
clone_size: .
d_call: .
v_call: TRBV30
cdr3_aa: CAWSVPTQGPQHF
cdr3_nt: TGTGCCTGGAGTGTCCCCACCCAAGGGCCCCAGCATTTT

j_call: TRBJ2-7
clone_size: .
d_call: .
v_call: TRBV29-1
cdr3_aa: CSALGQYYEQYF
cdr3_nt: TGCAGCGCCCTCGGACAGTACTACGAGCAGTACTTC

j_call: TRBJ2-7
clone_size: .
d_call: .
v_call: TRBV5-1
cdr3_aa: CASSLADSIYEQYF
cdr3_nt: TGCGCCAGCAGCTTGGCCGACAGTATCTACGAGCAGTACTTC

j_call: TRBJ2-3
clone_size: .
d_call: .
v_call: TRBV5-5
cdr3_aa: CASSLSWGAGDTQYF
cdr3_nt: TGTGCCAGCAGCTTGTCGTGGGGCGCTGGAGATACGCAGTATTTT

j_call: TRBJ2-3
clone_size: .
d_call: .
v_call: TRBV11-2
cdr3_aa: CASSRHTQYF
cdr3_nt: TGTGCCAGCAGCCGACATACGCAGTATTTT

j_call: TRBJ2-3
clone_size: .
d_call: .
v_call: TRBV9
cdr3_aa: CASSVAPTDTQYF
cdr3_nt: TGTGCCAGCAGCGTGGCCCCTACAGATACGCAGTATTTT

j_call: TRBJ1-4
clone_size: .
d_call: .
v_call: TRBV9
cdr3_aa: CASSLGPSNEKLFF
cdr3_nt: TGTGCCAGCAGCCTGGGGCCCTCTAATGAAAAACTGTTTTTT

j_call: TRBJ2-3
clone_size: .
d_call: .
v_call: TRBV28
cdr3_aa: CASSSYTTDTQYF
cdr3_nt: TGTGCCAGCAGCTCTTACACCACAGATACGCAGTATTTT